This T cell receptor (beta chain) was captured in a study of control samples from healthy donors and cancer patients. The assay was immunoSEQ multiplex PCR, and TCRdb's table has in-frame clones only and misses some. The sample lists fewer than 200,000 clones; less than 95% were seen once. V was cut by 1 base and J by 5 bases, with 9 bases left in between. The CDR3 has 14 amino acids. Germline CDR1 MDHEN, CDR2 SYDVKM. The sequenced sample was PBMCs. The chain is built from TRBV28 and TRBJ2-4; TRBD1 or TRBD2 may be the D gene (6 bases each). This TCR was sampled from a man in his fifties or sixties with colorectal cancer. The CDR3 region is CASSLSGAQNIQYF. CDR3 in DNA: TGTGCCAGCAGTTTATCGGGGGCTCAAAACATTCAGTACTTC.